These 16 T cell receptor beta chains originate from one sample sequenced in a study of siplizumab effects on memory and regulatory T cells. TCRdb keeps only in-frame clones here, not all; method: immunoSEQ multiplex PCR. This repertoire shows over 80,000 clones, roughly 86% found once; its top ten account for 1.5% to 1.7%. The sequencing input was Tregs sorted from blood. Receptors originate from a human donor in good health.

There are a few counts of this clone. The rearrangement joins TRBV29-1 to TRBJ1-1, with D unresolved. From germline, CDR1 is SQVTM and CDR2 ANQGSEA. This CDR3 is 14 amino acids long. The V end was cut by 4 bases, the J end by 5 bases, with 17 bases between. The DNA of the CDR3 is TGCAGCGTTGCACTTGCTGGGGAGGGAACTGAAGCTTTCTTT. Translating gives CSVALAGEGTEAFF.

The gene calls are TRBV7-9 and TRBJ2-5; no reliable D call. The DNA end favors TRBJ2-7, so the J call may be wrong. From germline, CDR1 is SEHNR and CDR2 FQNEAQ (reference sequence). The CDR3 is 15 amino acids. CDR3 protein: CASSQWSPATYEQYF. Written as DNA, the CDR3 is TGTGCCAGCAGCCAATGGTCCCCCGCAACCTACGAGCAGTACTTC.

The CDR3 DNA reads TGTGCCAGCAGCCCGATCGGGTACTCCTACAATGAGCAGTTCTTC. Translating gives CASSPIGYSYNEQFF. The genes are TRBV7-7 and TRBJ2-1; D is unresolved. Trimming shortened V by 5 bases and J by 0 bases, and 11 bases separated the two germline ends. The CDR3 extends over 15 amino acids. The germline CDR1 and CDR2 sequences are SSHAT and FNYEAQ (reference sequence).

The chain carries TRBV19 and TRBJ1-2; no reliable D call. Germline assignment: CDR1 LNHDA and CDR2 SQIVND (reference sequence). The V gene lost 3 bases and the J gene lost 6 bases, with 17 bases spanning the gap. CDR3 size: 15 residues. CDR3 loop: CASSISGSFEHGYTF. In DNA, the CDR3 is TGTGCCAGTAGTATCAGCGGATCGTTCGAACATGGCTACACCTTC.

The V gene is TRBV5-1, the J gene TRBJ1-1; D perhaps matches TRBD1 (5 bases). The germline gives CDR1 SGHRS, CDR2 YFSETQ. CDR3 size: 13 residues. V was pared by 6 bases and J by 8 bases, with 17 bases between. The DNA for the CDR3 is TGCGCCAGCACCTCATCCTCGGGGACGGAAGCTTTCTTT. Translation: CASTSSSGTEAFF. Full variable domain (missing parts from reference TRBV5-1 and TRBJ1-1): KAGVTQTPRYLIKTRGQQVTLSCSPISGHRSVSWYQQTPGQGLQFLFEYFSETQRNKGNFPGRFSGRQFSNSRSEMNVSTLELGDSALYLCASTSSSGTEAFFGQGTRLTVV.

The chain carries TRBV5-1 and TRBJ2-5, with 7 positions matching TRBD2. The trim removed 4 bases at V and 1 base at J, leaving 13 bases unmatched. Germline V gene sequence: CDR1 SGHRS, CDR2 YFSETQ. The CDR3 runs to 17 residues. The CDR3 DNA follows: TGCGCCAGCAGCGTAGCCCCCGGCGGGAGTGTCCAAGAGACCCAGTACTTC. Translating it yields CASSVAPGGSVQETQYF.

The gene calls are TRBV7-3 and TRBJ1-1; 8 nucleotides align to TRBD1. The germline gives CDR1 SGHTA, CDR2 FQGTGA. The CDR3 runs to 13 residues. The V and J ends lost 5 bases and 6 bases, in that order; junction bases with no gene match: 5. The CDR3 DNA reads TGTGCCAGCAGCCTCATACAGGGGGCTGAAGCTTTCTTT. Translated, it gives CASSLIQGAEAFF.

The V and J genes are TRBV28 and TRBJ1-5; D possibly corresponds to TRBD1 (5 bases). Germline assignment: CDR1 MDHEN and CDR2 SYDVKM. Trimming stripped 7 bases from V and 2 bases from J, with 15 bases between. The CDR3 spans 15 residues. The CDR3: CASTSRGWGNQPQHF. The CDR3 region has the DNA TGTGCCAGCACCTCGAGGGGTTGGGGCAATCAGCCCCAGCATTTT.

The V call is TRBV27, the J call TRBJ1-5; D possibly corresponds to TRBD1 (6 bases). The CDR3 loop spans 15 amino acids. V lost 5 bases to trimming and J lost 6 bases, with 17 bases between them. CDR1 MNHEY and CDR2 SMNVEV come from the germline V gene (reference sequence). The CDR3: CASSLRGGQGQPQHF. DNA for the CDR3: TGTGCCAGCAGTCTCAGGGGCGGACAAGGTCAGCCCCAGCATTTT.

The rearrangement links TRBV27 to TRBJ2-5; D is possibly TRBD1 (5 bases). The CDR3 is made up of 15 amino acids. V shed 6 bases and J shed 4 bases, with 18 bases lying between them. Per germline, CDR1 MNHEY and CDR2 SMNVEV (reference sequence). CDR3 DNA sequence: TGTGCCAGCAGACGGGTCAGGGCCAACCCAGAGACCCAGTACTTC. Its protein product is CASRRVRANPETQYF.

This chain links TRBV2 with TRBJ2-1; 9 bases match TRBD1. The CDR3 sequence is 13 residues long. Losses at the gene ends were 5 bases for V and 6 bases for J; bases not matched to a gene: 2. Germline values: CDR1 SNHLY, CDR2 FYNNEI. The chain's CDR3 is CASSQQGANEQFF. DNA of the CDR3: TGTGCCAGCAGTCAACAGGGGGCCAATGAGCAGTTCTTC.

CDR3 sequence reads: CASGKTSGGPDTQYF. CDR3 sequence (DNA): TGTGCCAGCGGGAAGACTAGCGGGGGGCCAGATACGCAGTATTTT. The chain has TRBV2 and TRBJ2-3; 13 bases are shared with TRBD2. The trim removed 8 bases at V and 4 bases at J, leaving 6 bases unmatched. CDR1 is SNHLY, CDR2 FYNNEI, per germline. The CDR3 spans 15 residues.

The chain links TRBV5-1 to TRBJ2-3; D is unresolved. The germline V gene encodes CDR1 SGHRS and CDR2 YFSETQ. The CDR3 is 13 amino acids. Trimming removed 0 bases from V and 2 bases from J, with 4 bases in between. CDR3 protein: CASSLGHTDTQYF. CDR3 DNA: TGCGCCAGCAGCTTGGGACACACAGATACGCAGTATTTT. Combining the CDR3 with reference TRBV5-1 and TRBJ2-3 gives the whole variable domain KAGVTQTPRYLIKTRGQQVTLSCSPISGHRSVSWYQQTPGQGLQFLFEYFSETQRNKGNFPGRFSGRQFSNSRSEMNVSTLELGDSALYLCASSLGHTDTQYFGPGTRLTVL.

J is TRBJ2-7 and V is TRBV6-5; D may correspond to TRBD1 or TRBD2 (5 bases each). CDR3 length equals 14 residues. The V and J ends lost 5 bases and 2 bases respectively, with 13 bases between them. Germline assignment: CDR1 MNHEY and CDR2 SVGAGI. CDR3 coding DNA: TGTGCCAGCAGTGTCCGGGACGGGGCCTACGAGCAGTACTTC. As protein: CASSVRDGAYEQYF.

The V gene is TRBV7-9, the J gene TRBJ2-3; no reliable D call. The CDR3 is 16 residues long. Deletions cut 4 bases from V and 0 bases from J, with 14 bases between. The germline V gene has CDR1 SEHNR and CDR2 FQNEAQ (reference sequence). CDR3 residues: CASSSRRGGSTDTQYF. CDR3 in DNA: TGTGCCAGCAGCTCACGTCGAGGTGGGAGCACAGATACGCAGTATTTT.

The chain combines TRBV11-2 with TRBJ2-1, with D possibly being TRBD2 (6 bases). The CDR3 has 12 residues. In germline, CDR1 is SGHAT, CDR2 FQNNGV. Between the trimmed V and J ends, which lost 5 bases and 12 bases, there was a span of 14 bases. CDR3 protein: CASSQMGRGQFF. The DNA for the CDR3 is TGTGCCAGCAGCCAAATGGGGCGGGGGCAGTTCTTC.